This passage covers 7 T cell receptor beta chains from one sample sequenced in a study of T cell clonotyping in hematopoietic cell transplantation. Only in-frame clones appear in the TCRdb table, and some are missing; sequencing was by immunoSEQ multiplex PCR. The data hold about 20,000 clones, with 85% to 90% observed a single time. Time point noted: recipient sample about 28 days before transplant, after cytoreduction. Specimen: peripheral blood mononuclear cells, collected before stem cell transplant. These receptors were collected from a man aged 18-30 years with biphenotypic leukemia. Some clones in this sample may be carry-over from other donors' samples.

To note about this clone: No conserved phenylalanine or tryptophan ends this CDR3, so it is likely a read error. The limits of the CDR3 on the DNA are not certain, so only TCRdb's listed CDR3 is given. This chain links TRBV7-9 with TRBJ1-2. Germline-derived CDR1 and CDR2 are SEHNR and FQNEAQ (reference sequence). With termini counted, the CDR3 has 13 amino acids. This CDR3 is CASSLVTRRDALL.

The chain carries TRBV5-6 and TRBJ1-2, with 7 nucleotides matching TRBD1. CDR3 length: 17 residues. Germline loops: CDR1 SGHDT, CDR2 YYEEEE. Germline trimming cut 4 bases from V and 4 bases from J; bases unmatched to any gene: 16. CDR3 nucleotide sequence: TGTGCCAGCAGCACCTCCCGGGACAGCATCCTCTTCTATGGCTACACCTTC. As protein: CASSTSRDSILFYGYTF. Supplemented by reference TRBV5-6 and TRBJ1-2, the full variable domain reads DAGVTQSPTHLIKTRGQQVTLRCSPKSGHDTVSWYQQALGQGPQFIFQYYEEEERQRGNFPDRFSGHQFPNYSSELNVNALLLGDSALYLCASSTSRDSILFYGYTFGSGTRLTVV.

This clone was seen once. V is TRBV19 and J is TRBJ2-3; D gene ambiguous. CDR3 size: 15 residues. V gave up 2 bases and J gave up 2 bases, with 11 bases separating them. Germline V gene data show CDR1 as LNHDA and CDR2 as SQIVND (reference sequence). CDR3 sequence: CASSISVWFTDTQYF. The CDR3 nucleotides are TGTGCCAGTAGTATATCCGTGTGGTTCACAGATACGCAGTATTTT.

The CDR3 bases are TGTGCCAGCAGTGAAGCCGGGAGCTCCTACGAGCAGTACTTC. Protein sequence: CASSEAGSSYEQYF. The V gene is TRBV6-1, the J gene TRBJ2-7; a weak D match, TRBD2 (6 bases). CDR1 is MNHNS and CDR2 is SASEGT in the germline V gene. The CDR3 is made up of 14 amino acids. The V gene lost 0 bases and the J gene lost 0 bases, with 6 bases spanning the gap.

This clone was counted once. In DNA, the CDR3 is TGTGCCAGCAGCCAACTACTAGCGGAGGGAGAGACCCAGTACTTC. Translated, it gives CASSQLLAEGETQYF. This chain links TRBV14 with TRBJ2-5, with 8 positions matching TRBD2. The CDR3 has 15 amino acids. Germline values: CDR1 SGHDN, CDR2 FVKESK. The J segment lost 4 bases and the V segment lost 2 bases, leaving 6 bases of the junction unmatched.

The chain combines TRBV10-1 with TRBJ2-1; 13 bases map to TRBD2. Germline values: CDR1 WNHNN, CDR2 SYGVQD (reference sequence). The CDR3 consists of 17 residues. J lost 7 bases, V lost 0 bases, and 6 bases had no gene match. CDR3 protein: CASSESRLAGGVNEQFF. CDR3 nucleotide sequence: TGCGCCAGCAGTGAGTCCCGACTAGCGGGAGGTGTAAATGAGCAGTTCTTC.

This rearrangement joins TRBV5-1 to TRBJ2-3; the D is unclear. CDR1 and CDR2 from the germline V gene are SGHRS and YFSETQ. The length of the CDR3 is 13 residues. The ends were cut back, 0 bases at V and 3 bases at J, with 5 bases in the middle. CDR3 sequence: CASSLGRTDTQYF. CDR3 bases: TGCGCCAGCAGCTTGGGCAGGACAGATACGCAGTATTTT.